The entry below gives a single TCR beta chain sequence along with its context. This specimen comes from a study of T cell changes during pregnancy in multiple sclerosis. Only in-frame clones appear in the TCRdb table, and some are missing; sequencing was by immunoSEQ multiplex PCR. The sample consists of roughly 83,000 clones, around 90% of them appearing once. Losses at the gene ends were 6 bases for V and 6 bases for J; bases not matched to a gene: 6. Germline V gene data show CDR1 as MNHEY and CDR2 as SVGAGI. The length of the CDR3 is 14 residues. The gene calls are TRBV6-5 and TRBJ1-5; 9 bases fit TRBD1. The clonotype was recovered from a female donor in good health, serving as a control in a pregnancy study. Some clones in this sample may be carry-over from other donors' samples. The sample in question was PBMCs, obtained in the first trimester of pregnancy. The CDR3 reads CASRADRGGQPQHF. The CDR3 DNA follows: TGTGCCAGCAGAGCGGACAGGGGCGGTCAGCCCCAGCATTTT.